The 12 T cell receptor beta chains below were found in one sample sequenced in a study of CXCR3-negative and CXCR3-positive naive CD8 T cells. Overall study findings and caveats: A higher hydrophobicity marked the TRB CDR3s of CXCR3-positive naive cells versus CXCR3-negative naive cells.

Which antigens these TCRs recognize remains unknown. cDNA libraries for TRB were generated by 5' RACE incorporating UMI labels. From the 5' RACE reads, TCRdb lists one entry per CDR3 protein and no DNA. The table lists roughly 110,000 distinct CDR3 sequences. The sample consisted of naive CXCR3+ CD8+ T cells from blood. Sample subset: CD45RO-CCR7+CD27+CD95- naive CD8+ T cells expressing CXCR3 (TNR3+). All receptors derive from a human donor in good health. Some clones in this sample may be carry-over from other donors' samples.

The gene calls are TRBV5-5 and TRBJ2-4; TCRdb returns TRBD1, unconfirmable since there is no DNA. Germline V gene sequence: CDR1 SGHKS, CDR2 YYEKEE (reference sequence). This CDR3 contains 14 residues. The CDR3 sequence is CASSFLQGKNIQYF.

The chain recombines TRBV7-9 with TRBJ2-5; the D gene TCRdb calls, TRBD1, cannot be checked with no DNA. This CDR3 contains 14 residues. Per germline, CDR1 SEHNR and CDR2 FQNEAQ (reference sequence). The chain's CDR3 is CASSQTTGWETQYF.

The chain has TRBV5-4 and TRBJ2-1; the D call from TCRdb, TRBD1, cannot be confirmed without DNA. Germline V gives CDR1 SGHNT, CDR2 YYREEE (reference sequence). The CDR3 loop spans 14 amino acids. CDR3 residues: CASSLRQGHNEQFF. Together with reference TRBV5-4 and TRBJ2-1, the CDR3 gives the full variable domain: ETGVTQSPTHLIKTRGQQVTLRCSSQSGHNTVSWYQQALGQGPQFIFQYYREEENGRGNFPPRFSGLQFPNYSSELNVNALELDDSALYLCASSLRQGHNEQFFGPGTRLTVL.

The chain's CDR3 is CSARKDLSGELFF. The chain couples TRBV20-1 to TRBJ2-2. Germline values: CDR1 DFQATT, CDR2 SNEGSKA (reference sequence). The CDR3 sequence is 13 residues long.

V usage is TRBV12-3 or TRBV12-4 and J usage is TRBJ2-1; TCRdb's D call of TRBD1 is untestable without DNA. The CDR3 is 13 residues long. CDR3 in amino acids: CASSGTAYNEQFF.

The chain recombines TRBV4-1 with TRBJ1-4. Looked up from germline, CDR1 is MGHRA and CDR2 is YSYEKL. This CDR3 region has 17 residues. The chain's CDR3 is CASSQDMVSRKDEKLFF.

The CDR3 sequence: CASSSRDRGLDGYTF. The V gene is TRBV7-9, the J gene TRBJ1-2; the D gene TCRdb calls, TRBD1, cannot be checked with no DNA. CDR3 length: 15 residues. CDR1 is SEHNR, CDR2 FQNEAQ, per germline (reference sequence).

The CDR3 spells CASSQDLGGEQYF. The rearrangement joins TRBV4-1 to TRBJ2-7. The CDR3 is made up of 13 amino acids. The germline CDR1 and CDR2 sequences are MGHRA and YSYEKL.

This rearrangement joins TRBV20-1 to TRBJ2-7; the TCRdb D gene call, TRBD1, has no DNA to confirm it. Looked up from germline, CDR1 is DFQATT and CDR2 is SNEGSKA (reference sequence). This CDR3 region has 15 residues. The CDR3 here is CSARDTKGVFSEQYF.

The CDR3 here is CASSRRTGTAYEQYF. J is TRBJ2-7 and V is TRBV19; the TCRdb D gene call, TRBD1, has no DNA to confirm it. The germline CDR1 and CDR2 sequences are LNHDA and SQIVND (reference sequence). This CDR3 is 15 amino acids long.

This rearrangement joins TRBV11-2 to TRBJ2-1; there is no DNA to check the TCRdb D call of TRBD1. This CDR3 has 14 amino acids. Germline CDR1 is SGHAT and CDR2 is FQNNGV. The CDR3: CASSLPPRGNEQYF. The complete variable domain, with remaining parts taken from reference TRBV11-2 and TRBJ2-1, reads EAGVAQSPRYKIIEKRQSVAFWCNPISGHATLYWYQQILGQGPKLLIQFQNNGVVDDSQLPKDRFSAERLKGVDSTLKIQPAKLEDSAVYLCASSLPPRGNEQYFGPGTRLTVL.

The chain uses TRBV6-2 or TRBV6-3 and TRBJ2-7; TCRdb's D call of TRBD2 is untestable without DNA. The CDR3 sequence is 14 residues long. In germline, CDR1 is MNHEY, CDR2 SVGEGT. The CDR3 loop reads CASSYSPQYYEQYF.